This TCR beta chain is drawn from a study of fetal regulatory T cell absence and autoimmunity. Overall study findings and caveats: Oligoclonal TCR enrichment in pancreas over cord blood reached over 100-fold for some clones. Cord blood and pancreas showed broadly similar TRB gene family usage.

The CDR3 runs 18 residues. Trimming removed 0 bases from V and 3 bases from J; junction bases left unmatched: 9. Germline CDR1 and CDR2: SGHRS and YFSETQ. This was a survey-level run. TCRdb keeps only in-frame clones here, not all; method: immunoSEQ multiplex PCR. The sample has around 100,000 clones; about two thirds are singletons. For this clone: Its specificity is unknown.

Material for sequencing was pancreas tissue. The chain uses TRBV5-1 and TRBJ2-7, with TRBD2 matching 13 bases. This TCR came from a male donor with IPEX syndrome. The CDR3 reads CASSLGTSGGPLIYEQYF. CDR3 coding DNA: TGCGCCAGCAGCTTGGGGACTAGCGGGGGACCCTTGATCTACGAGCAGTACTTC.